This T cell receptor (beta chain) was recovered during a study of shared clonotypes between healthy human individuals. General study findings and limits: The study generally estimated greater richness for naive than memory subsets. A reduction in generation probabilities was seen for non-shared clonotypes relative to those shared by all four donors.

Germline CDR1 is SNHLY and CDR2 is FYNNEI. Trimming stripped 10 bases from V and 7 bases from J, with 23 bases between. The CDR3 length is 15 residues. Positive CCR7 selection of CD45RO-negative cells yielded the naive CD8 cells, and terminally differentiated effector memory CD45RA+ cells were excluded. Several immunoSEQ 96-well plates shared each subset's DNA, each plate a replicate. Sequencing was performed with immunoSEQ multiplex PCR; in TCRdb, only in-frame clones are kept and a portion is missing. The sample yields around 640,000 clones, 96% seen once. As concerns this clone: What it binds is unknown.

The chain employs TRBV2 and TRBJ2-1; D may be TRBD1 or TRBD2 (6 bases each). Sequencing was done on a sample of naive CD8+ T cells sorted from blood. The sequence was collected from a woman aged 30 to 39 in good health. Written as DNA, the CDR3 is TGTGCCAAGACCGAAGGGGGGCTCGAAATAAATGAGCAGTTCTTC. Translation gives CAKTEGGLEINEQFF.